This T cell receptor (beta chain) emerged from a study of blood T cell repertoires in COVID-19 (dated by TCRdb to 2018 to 2020). For the study in its entirety: Collaborator samples came from the United States, Italy and Spain and covered acute and convalescent phases of COVID-19. The material from the prospective study consisted of cDNA or gDNA derived from T cells, B-cell-depleted T cells, or PBMCs. Deeply sampled blood TCRbeta repertoires from subjects exposed to, actively infected with, or recovered from COVID-19 were included in the dataset. The repertoires were released in a freely available public database meant as a resource for research on the immune response to SARS-CoV-2. The samples were drawn from two sources: the first 160 participants of the ongoing ImmuneRACE study, and about 1,300 subjects contributed by 6 global collaborators. The sample metadata nearly always contained a de-identified subject ID, COVID-19 status, age in years and sex. Where available, HLA class I and class II types were obtained from metadata supplied by the sample provider rather than from assay-based typing.

CDR1 SGHRS and CDR2 YFSETQ were looked up in the germline V gene. From its cysteine to its phenylalanine, the CDR3 spans 13 amino acids. The kept DNA is CDR3 alone, 39 bases in frame from the first base. Trimming takes 2 bases off V and 6 bases off J; junction bases not matched to a gene: 3. In Seattle, one collaborating source enrolled patients while the infection was active and tracked those patients longitudinally over the course of disease. Whole blood was collected in K2EDTA tubes by collaborating institutions according to the institutions' own protocols. For TCRbeta analysis, collaborators shipped samples as frozen whole blood, isolated PBMCs, or DNA extracted from either of those sample types. This clone has only a few counts. No cognate antigen has been identified for it. There are no base qualities to consult, and no much larger clone falls within one base. Broader findings and caveats from the paper: The amount of clinical and demographic metadata varied by source and participant and was provided uncurated.

TCRbeta CDR3 regions were amplified from genomic DNA using the immunoSEQ Assay, a bias-controlled multiplex PCR. As for how the authors treated the data: Within the assay, amplification of reference gene primers was used to estimate how many nucleated cells each sample contained. Sequence reads were collapsed and filtered to measure the absolute abundance of every unique TCRbeta CDR3 rearrangement. For each sample, productive Simpson clonality was calculated as the square root of Simpson's diversity index across productive rearrangements. Entries here come from immuneACCESS through TCRdb and include only in-frame sequences with V and J called. Some clones fail to appear in such tables; in the studies checked, an unresolved V gene covers under half of the shortfall, and the cause of the remainder is unknown. V, J and clone size were drawn from that table, and D and trimming were deduced from the DNA. The sample contains about 350,000 clones, 75% to 90% of them found a single time. Just over 7% of the sample belongs to the ten largest clones.

The source is a woman aged 55-69 years with COVID-19, enrolled during active disease. The rearrangement combines TRBV5-1 with TRBJ1-2, and 8 bases in between align with TRBD1. The material sequenced was peripheral blood. CDR3 region: CASSLQGVDGYTF. The sequenced DNA is TGCGCCAGCAGCTTACAGGGGGTCGATGGCTACACCTTC. The full variable domain, completed from the reference TRBV5-1 and TRBJ1-2 proteins outside the CDR3, reads KAGVTQTPRYLIKTRGQQVTLSCSPISGHRSVSWYQQTPGQGLQFLFEYFSETQRNKGNFPGRFSGRQFSNSRSEMNVSTLELGDSALYLCASSLQGVDGYTFGSGTRLTVV.